This T cell receptor beta chain was found in a study of T-cell memory formation after mild COVID-19. Study-level background: Largely, TCR clusters stayed within a single donor.

This clonotype was detected many times. TCRdb fed the 5' RACE reads into MiXCR, producing one record per CDR3 protein. The repertoire has approximately 260,000 distinct CDR3 sequences, 15% to 20% of them found once; the top ten carry 22%. Trimming left V 4 bases short and J 12 bases short, with 23 bases between. The CDR3 is 15 residues long. Germline assignment: CDR1 SGHRS and CDR2 YFSETQ. Sequenced input: PBMCs or a T cell subset sorted from them (not recorded which). The sequence was collected from a man between 18 and 35 years old who had mild COVID-19 (a few samples of this study predate the infection). Cell type and time point are not known. V gene TRBV5-1 combines with J gene TRBJ2-1; D uncertain. This CDR3 is CASSLEWSGESRQFF. The CDR3, as DNA: TGCGCCAGCAGCCTGGAGTGGTCAGGAGAATCTCGGCAGTTCTTC.